The clone carrying this T cell receptor (beta chain) was counted only a few times. The antigen remains undetermined. Germline assignment: CDR1 LNHNV and CDR2 YYDKDF (reference sequence). This CDR3 is built from 15 residues. Losses at the gene ends were 5 bases for V and 2 bases for J; bases not matched to a gene: 3. Treatment denoted: oral pan-JAK inhibitor, 5-10 mg twice daily. Peripheral blood and lesional scalp punch biopsies were taken from alopecia areata patients. PBMCs served as the source from which CD4+ and CD8+ T cells were sorted. Following extraction, RNA underwent reverse transcription to cDNA, which served as the sequencing template. Generated by immunoSEQ multiplex PCR, the TCRdb table keeps only in-frame clones and is missing some. The repertoire has hundreds of thousands of clones, 58% of them found once; the top ten carry under 2%. The data are from a study of CD8+ T cells in alopecia areata. Whole-study context: The study gave treated patients oral tofacitinib at 5 to 10 mg twice daily.

Findings of the study overall: Scalp sequencing captures resident alphabeta T cells of normal skin too.

The chain joins TRBV15 to TRBJ2-6, with 7 nucleotides matching TRBD1. This receptor was taken from a human donor with alopecia areata. The sequencing here drew on CD4+ T cells sorted from blood, taken at week 24, from a patient treated with tofacitinib. This chain's CDR3 is CATSGRGPGANVLTF. CDR3 coding DNA: TGTGCCACCAGCGGTAGGGGGCCTGGGGCCAACGTCCTGACTTTC.